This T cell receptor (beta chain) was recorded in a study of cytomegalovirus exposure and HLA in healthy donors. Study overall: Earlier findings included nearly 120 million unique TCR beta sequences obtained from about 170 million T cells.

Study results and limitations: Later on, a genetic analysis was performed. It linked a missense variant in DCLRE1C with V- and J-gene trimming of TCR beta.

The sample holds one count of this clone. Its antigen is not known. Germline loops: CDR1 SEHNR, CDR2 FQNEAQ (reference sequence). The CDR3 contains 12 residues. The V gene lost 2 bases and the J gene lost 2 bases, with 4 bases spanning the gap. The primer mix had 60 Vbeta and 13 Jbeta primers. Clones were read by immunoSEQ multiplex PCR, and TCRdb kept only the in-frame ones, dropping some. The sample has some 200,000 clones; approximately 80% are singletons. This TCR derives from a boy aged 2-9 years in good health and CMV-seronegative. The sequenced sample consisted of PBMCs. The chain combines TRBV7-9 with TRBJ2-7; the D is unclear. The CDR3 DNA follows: TGTGCCAGCAGCTTACCAACCTACGAGCAGTACTTC. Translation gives CASSLPTYEQYF.